The 24 T cell receptor beta chains below come from one sample, sequenced in a study of T-cell memory formation after mild COVID-19. TCRdb analysed the 5' RACE reads with MiXCR anew, one entry per CDR3 protein. The sample yields 170,000 or so distinct CDR3 sequences, 20% to 25% seen once. Sample: PBMCs or a T cell subset sorted from them (not recorded which). The source is an adult woman who had mild COVID-19 (a few samples of this study predate the infection). Cell type and time point are not known.

The chain uses TRBV7-9 and TRBJ2-2; TRBD1 aligns across 8 bases. This CDR3 has 16 amino acids. V lost 6 bases, J lost 1 base, and 7 bases stayed unmatched. Germline CDR1 reads SEHNR; CDR2 reads FQNEAQ (reference sequence). CDR3 bases: TGTGCCAGCAGTTCACAGGGGGTTTTGAACACCGGGGAGCTGTTTTTT. Translation gives CASSSQGVLNTGELFF.

A few counts support this clonotype. The V gene is TRBV6-1, the J gene TRBJ2-4; either TRBD1 or TRBD2 may supply D (5 bases each). This CDR3 has 15 amino acids. Germline CDR1 reads MNHNS; CDR2 reads SASEGT. Trimming shortened V by 4 bases and J by 6 bases, and 16 bases separated the two germline ends. CDR3 nucleotides: TGTGCCAGCAGTGTTCCCGGGACGGACTTAAACATTCAGTACTTC. Its protein is CASSVPGTDLNIQYF.

Within the sample, this clonotype is medium-sized. The CDR3 loop reads CASSLLGGGSYNEQFF. The CDR3 bases are TGTGCCAGCAGCTTATTGGGCGGGGGGTCCTACAATGAGCAGTTCTTC. The chain recombines TRBV7-2 with TRBJ2-1; 8 positions match TRBD2. V lost 2 bases to trimming and J lost 1 base; unmatched junction nucleotides: 4. This CDR3 has 16 amino acids. Germline CDR1 SGHTA, CDR2 FQGNSA.

This clonotype was counted a few times. The gene calls are TRBV7-6 and TRBJ1-1, with D tentatively TRBD1 (5 bases). The germline V gene encodes CDR1 SGHVS and CDR2 FNYEAQ. The CDR3 is made up of 16 amino acids. Trimming shortened V by 7 bases and J by 2 bases, and 20 bases separated the two germline ends. The CDR3 loop is CASTPPGIEDNTEAFF. CDR3 bases: TGTGCCAGCACCCCCCCAGGGATCGAGGATAACACTGAAGCTTTCTTT.

This chain links TRBV7-8 with TRBJ2-1, with TRBD2 matching 13 bases. Per germline, CDR1 SGHVS and CDR2 FQNEAQ. V was clipped by 4 bases and J by 3 bases; unmatched bases: 3. CDR3 length equals 16 residues. CDR3 sequence (DNA): TGTGCCAGCAGCTCTGGGACTAGCGGGATCTACAATGAGCAGTTCTTC. Amino acid sequence: CASSSGTSGIYNEQFF.

The chain carries TRBV13 and TRBJ1-1, with D possibly being TRBD1 (5 bases). V was trimmed by 0 bases and J by 6 bases, leaving 11 bases between them. Germline CDR1 is PRHDT and CDR2 is FYEKMQ (reference sequence). This CDR3 region has 14 residues. CDR3 DNA sequence: TGTGCCAGCAGCTTAGGCCTCGGGGCATCTGAAGCTTTCTTT. Protein: CASSLGLGASEAFF.

The chain couples TRBV7-3 to TRBJ2-7; the match to TRBD2 covers 7 bases. V lost 2 bases to trimming and J lost 3 bases; unmatched junction nucleotides: 4. In germline, CDR1 is SGHTA, CDR2 FQGTGA. The CDR3 spans 14 residues. CDR3 sequence reads: CASSLGSSGYEQYF. The DNA of the CDR3 is TGTGCCAGCAGCTTAGGGTCTAGCGGCTACGAGCAGTACTTC.

The chain is built from TRBV24-1 and TRBJ2-7; D remains ambiguous. The V gene's germline CDR1 is KGHDR and CDR2 SFDVKD. This CDR3 has 13 residues. V gave up 3 bases and J gave up 6 bases, with 11 bases separating them. The DNA of the CDR3 is TGTGCCACCAGTGATCCGCCGGGTCCCGAGCAGTACTTC. Its protein product is CATSDPPGPEQYF.

This clonotype occurred a few times. The V and J genes are TRBV12-3 or TRBV12-4 and TRBJ2-1; D might be TRBD2 (6 bases). V dropped 10 bases and J dropped 7 bases, with 23 bases sitting between them. The CDR3 is 15 amino acids. The CDR3 DNA reads as TGTGCCACCACGGAGCCCGGGAGTGGGTGGAATGAGCAGTTCTTC. This encodes CATTEPGSGWNEQFF.

The chain uses TRBV24-1 and TRBJ2-1, with D unresolved. The CDR3 consists of 12 residues. The V end lost 3 bases, the J end lost 13 bases, and 12 bases lay between the germline ends. CDR1 is KGHDR, CDR2 SFDVKD, per germline. In nucleotides, the CDR3 is TGTGCCACCAGTGATCGAGCCTCATACCAGTTCTTC. Its protein is CATSDRASYQFF.

This clonotype was recorded a few times. This rearrangement joins TRBV9 to TRBJ2-4; possibly TRBD1 or TRBD2 for D (6 bases each). Between the trimmed V and J ends, which lost 0 bases and 5 bases, there was a span of 12 bases. The CDR3 sequence is 15 residues long. CDR1 and CDR2 from the germline V gene are SGDLS and YYNGEE. The CDR3 sequence is CASSVGSGGENIQYF. For the CDR3, the DNA is TGTGCCAGCAGCGTAGGATCCGGGGGCGAAAACATTCAGTACTTC.

This clonotype was seen more than once but under ten times. V and J are TRBV30 and TRBJ1-1; 7 bases are shared with TRBD1. CDR3 length equals 13 residues. The trim removed 3 bases at V and 4 bases at J, leaving 5 bases unmatched. CDR1 is GTSNPN, CDR2 SVGIG, per germline (reference sequence). The CDR3 region is CAWRNRGLTEAFF. The DNA of the CDR3 is TGTGCCTGGAGGAACAGGGGCCTCACTGAAGCTTTCTTT.

This clonotype has only a few counts. The V call is TRBV29-1, the J call TRBJ1-2; 9 nucleotides match TRBD1. This CDR3 has 18 residues. The V segment lost 0 bases and the J segment 2 bases; nucleotides outside the gene matches: 13. Germline assignment: CDR1 SQVTM and CDR2 ANQGSEA. DNA of the CDR3: TGCAGCGTTGAAGATTTTTTTACAGGGGGCAATTACAACTATGGCTACACCTTC. Amino acid sequence: CSVEDFFTGGNYNYGYTF.

This sequence joins TRBV6-2 or TRBV6-3 and TRBJ1-1; D call uncertain. The CDR3 extends over 14 amino acids. The germline V and J ends were trimmed by 5 bases and 1 base, with 11 bases remaining between them. The germline CDR1 and CDR2 sequences are MNHEY and SVGEGT. CDR3 sequence (DNA): TGTGCCAGCAGTGCTTCCGGCAGGAACACTGAAGCTTTCTTT. Residues: CASSASGRNTEAFF.

CDR3 in DNA: TGTGCCAGCAGCAACCGGGACGGTCCCTACGAGCAGTACTTC. Its translation: CASSNRDGPYEQYF. This chain links TRBV7-9 with TRBJ2-7; D may be TRBD1 or TRBD2 (5 bases each). Germline V CDR1 and CDR2: SEHNR, FQNEAQ (reference sequence). The CDR3 runs to 14 residues. V was shortened by 5 bases and J by 2 bases, with 13 bases between the two germline ends.

Only a few counts were recorded for this clonotype. The V and J genes are TRBV12-3 or TRBV12-4 and TRBJ2-2, with 7 positions matching TRBD2. The CDR3 length is 17 residues. The junction had 9 bases not matched to a gene; V was cut back by 5 bases and J by 0 bases. CDR3 in amino acids: CASSSRASGPNTGELFF. The CDR3 DNA is TGTGCCAGCAGTAGCAGGGCTAGCGGACCGAACACCGGGGAGCTGTTTTTT.

The CDR3 DNA is TGTGCCAGCACCGGACAGGCTATGGAGCAGTACTTC. It translates to CASTGQAMEQYF. The gene calls are TRBV6-5 and TRBJ2-7, with TRBD1 identical over 7 bases. Germline CDR1 MNHEY, CDR2 SVGAGI. V dropped 7 bases and J dropped 7; count of bases not matched to a gene: 7. The CDR3 length is 12 residues.

This rearrangement joins TRBV27 to TRBJ2-7; D not resolved. Germline V gives CDR1 MNHEY, CDR2 SMNVEV (reference sequence). Trimming left V 3 bases short and J 4 bases short, with 13 bases between. The CDR3 sequence is 14 residues long. CDR3 coding DNA: TGTGCCAGCAGTTTCCTCGGCAGAACGTACGAGCAGTACTTC. Translation: CASSFLGRTYEQYF.

The chain has TRBV29-1 and TRBJ1-2; D gene uncertain. The CDR3 spans 13 residues. V lost 0 bases, J lost 4 bases, and 9 bases lay in between. From germline, CDR1 is SQVTM and CDR2 ANQGSEA. The CDR3 protein is CSVEDPTAYGYTF. CDR3 in DNA: TGCAGCGTTGAAGATCCCACGGCCTATGGCTACACCTTC.

The chain uses TRBV19 and TRBJ2-1; D remains unclear. CDR1 is LNHDA and CDR2 is SQIVND in the germline V gene (reference sequence). The length of the CDR3 is 12 residues. V was cut by 6 bases and J by 8 bases, with 11 bases left in between. CDR3 coding DNA: TGTGCCAGTAGGCAACCATGGGATGAGCAGTTCTTC. Amino acid sequence: CASRQPWDEQFF.

The chain carries TRBV20-1 and TRBJ2-3, with a weak D call TRBD2 (7 bases). Looked up from germline, CDR1 is DFQATT and CDR2 is SNEGSKA (reference sequence). The CDR3 contains 13 residues. Trimming left V 6 bases short and J 4 bases short, with 14 bases between. The CDR3: CSAEGGVADTQYF. Here the CDR3 DNA reads TGCAGTGCCGAAGGGGGGGTGGCAGATACGCAGTATTTT.

This clonotype has at least ten counts. This chain joins TRBV7-8 and TRBJ2-7; D is perhaps TRBD2 (5 bases). With 9 bases removed from V and 6 bases from J, the gap between germline ends came to 18 bases. The CDR3 loop spans 13 amino acids. Germline CDR1 is SGHVS and CDR2 is FQNEAQ. CDR3 sequence (DNA): TGTGCCAGTCGGACTGTCACCCCGTCCGAGCAGTACTTC. It codes for CASRTVTPSEQYF.

Here the CDR3 DNA reads TGTGCCAGCAGCGCCAGGGGGACAGGGGGTCCAGATACGCAGTATTTT. This translates into CASSARGTGGPDTQYF. The chain has TRBV7-9 and TRBJ2-3; 11 nucleotides match TRBD1. Losses at the gene ends were 5 bases for V and 4 bases for J; bases not matched to a gene: 8. The CDR3 runs 16 residues. Germline lookup yields CDR1 SEHNR and CDR2 FQNEAQ (reference sequence).

This rearrangement joins TRBV6-2 or TRBV6-3 to TRBJ2-7, with 11 bases fitting TRBD1. With V trimmed by 6 bases and J by 4 bases, 11 bases remained unmatched. The CDR3 sequence is 16 residues long. Germline CDR1 reads MNHEY; CDR2 reads SVGEGT. CDR3 DNA: TGTGCCAGCAGCCAACCCCGGGACAGGGGGAGGTACGAGCAGTACTTC. Translating it yields CASSQPRDRGRYEQYF.